Listed below are T cell receptor beta chains from one sample, sequenced in a study of T cell repertoires in cytomegalovirus infection. TCRdb called the reads again in MiXCR, with one record for every CDR3 protein. The table lists under 130,000 distinct CDR3 sequences, roughly 39% of them singletons. For these TCRs, the target antigens are not known. The sample in question was CD8+ T cells from cultured PBMCs, obtained from culture after CMV antigen stimulation. These receptors were obtained from a human donor in good health (CMV status not recorded). Some clones in this sample may be carry-over from other donors' samples. Both conserved end residues are part of each CDR3. The D gene is left open where the match is weak. Expanded clones are given a class, and other clones once, few, many or no size at all.

abundance	j_gene	d_gene	v_gene	CDR3aa	CDR3nt
-	TRBJ1-2	-	TRBV6-5	CASSYPQGGYTF	TGTGCCAGCAGTTACCCACAGGGAGGCTACACCTTC
-	TRBJ1-4	-	TRBV5-1	CASSFDSHREKLFF	TGCGCCAGCAGCTTCGACAGCCATAGGGAAAAACTGTTTTTT
few	TRBJ1-2	TRBD1	TRBV12-3/TRBV12-4	CASSPTTGVNYGYTF	TGTGCCAGCAGTCCCACGACAGGGGTTAACTATGGCTACACCTTC
-	TRBJ1-5	-	TRBV7-8	CASSLEFRQLTQPQHF	TGTGCCAGCAGCTTAGAATTCCGACAGTTGACTCAGCCCCAGCATTTT
-	TRBJ2-7	TRBD1	TRBV4-1	CASSQDPSDRSAYEQYF	TGCGCCAGCAGCCAAGACCCGTCGGACAGGAGCGCCTACGAGCAGTACTTC
-	TRBJ1-2	TRBD1	TRBV4-2	CASSHPGQGFDGYTF	TGTGCCAGCAGCCACCCGGGACAGGGGTTCGATGGCTACACCTTC
-	TRBJ2-3	-	TRBV27	CASSFVRRGTDTQYF	TGTGCCAGCAGTTTTGTTCGACGTGGCACAGATACGCAGTATTTT
-	TRBJ2-7	-	TRBV12-3/TRBV12-4	CASTTGWGYEQYF	TGTGCCAGCACCACCGGTTGGGGCTACGAGCAGTACTTC
-	TRBJ2-7	-	TRBV6-1	CASSEGWQSEQYF	TGTGCCAGCAGTGAAGGGTGGCAGTCCGAGCAGTACTTC
few	TRBJ2-3	TRBD2	TRBV7-2	CASSSGGPSYGTDTQYF	TGTGCCAGCAGCAGCGGGGGGCCTTCCTATGGCACAGATACGCAGTATTTT
-	TRBJ2-2	-	TRBV20-1	CSARDSFRASGELFF	TGCAGTGCTAGAGATTCCTTTAGGGCGTCCGGGGAGCTGTTTTTT
-	TRBJ2-5	-	TRBV6-8	CASSPGNQETQYF	TGTGCCAGCAGCCCCGGGAACCAAGAGACCCAGTACTTC
many	TRBJ2-3	TRBD2	TRBV28	CASSIGLATSTDTQYF	TGTGCCAGCAGTATCGGACTAGCGACTAGCACAGATACGCAGTATTTT
-	TRBJ1-6	-	TRBV20-1	CSAPVGAYNSPLHF	TGCAGTGCCCCCGTGGGAGCCTATAATTCACCCCTCCACTTT
-	TRBJ2-3	TRBD2	TRBV7-6	CASSPGVAGYTDTQYF	TGTGCCAGCAGCCCTGGTGTAGCGGGGTACACAGATACGCAGTATTTT
-	TRBJ1-6	-	TRBV5-6	CASSFTSSNSPLHF	TGTGCCAGCAGCTTCACATCGTCCAATTCACCCCTCCACTTT
-	TRBJ2-3	-	TRBV7-7	CASSLARGVWNTDTQYF	TGTGCCAGCAGCTTAGCGCGCGGGGTCTGGAACACAGATACGCAGTATTTT
few	TRBJ1-1	-	TRBV7-6	CASSLGAGEYTEAFF	TGTGCCAGCAGCTTAGGGGCAGGAGAGTACACTGAAGCTTTCTTT
-	TRBJ2-1	TRBD2	TRBV28	CASSLGPAGDSQFF	TGTGCCAGCAGTTTAGGTCCGGCGGGGGATTCGCAGTTCTTC
-	TRBJ2-1	-	TRBV13	CASSLGGSPYNEQFF	TGTGCCAGCAGCTTAGGCGGGTCACCCTACAATGAGCAGTTCTTC
-	TRBJ1-1	-	TRBV3-1	CASSQDRPQGTEAFF	TGTGCCAGCAGCCAAGATAGGCCCCAAGGGACTGAAGCTTTCTTT
-	TRBJ2-1	TRBD2	TRBV9	CASSLGTSGGAVEQFF	TGTGCCAGCAGCCTAGGGACTAGCGGGGGGGCCGTTGAGCAGTTCTTC
once	TRBJ2-1	-	TRBV7-3	CASSSVGFAPVNEQFF	TGTGCCAGCAGCTCCGTCGGGTTTGCCCCTGTCAATGAGCAGTTCTTC
-	TRBJ2-3	-	TRBV15	CATSRDASSTDTQYF	TGTGCCACCAGCAGAGATGCCTCTAGCACAGATACGCAGTATTTT
-	TRBJ2-7	-	TRBV7-9	CASSPTGQSYEQYF	TGTGCCAGCAGCCCAACAGGGCAGTCCTACGAGCAGTACTTC
-	TRBJ2-7	-	TRBV12-3/TRBV12-4	CASSFNRYEQYF	TGTGCCAGCAGTTTTAATCGCTACGAGCAGTACTTC
-	TRBJ1-2	-	TRBV20-1	CSAREYTGSTYGYTF	TGCAGTGCTAGAGAGTACACAGGAAGCACCTATGGCTACACCTTC
-	TRBJ2-7	-	TRBV27	CASSLSKGEKQYF	TGTGCCAGCAGTTTATCGAAAGGGGAGAAGCAGTACTTC
few	TRBJ2-3	-	TRBV2	CASSEFGQGADTQYF	TGTGCCAGCAGTGAATTTGGGCAGGGAGCAGATACGCAGTATTTT
-	TRBJ1-1	TRBD1	TRBV7-9	CASSVHDRGLGTVF	TGTGCCAGCAGCGTCCATGACAGGGGGCTGGGCACTGTCTTT
-	TRBJ2-1	-	TRBV4-2	CASSQEEGQLGNEQFF	TGTGCCAGCAGCCAAGAAGAAGGGCAATTAGGCAATGAGCAGTTCTTC
-	TRBJ2-1	-	TRBV4-1	CASSQVSYNEQFF	TGCGCCAGCAGCCAAGTGTCCTACAATGAGCAGTTCTTC
few	TRBJ2-7	TRBD2	TRBV10-3	CAISESGRDKGSYEQYF	TGTGCCATCAGTGAGTCTGGGAGGGATAAAGGGTCCTACGAGCAGTACTTC
many	TRBJ2-2	-	TRBV27	CASGTQLNTGELFF	TGTGCCAGCGGAACACAGCTTAACACCGGGGAGCTGTTTTTT
few	TRBJ1-2	-	TRBV28	CATEDFKGTNYGYTF	TGTGCCACCGAGGATTTTAAGGGAACTAACTATGGCTACACCTTC
-	TRBJ2-1	-	TRBV7-2	CASSPLSWNTYNEQFF	TGTGCCAGCAGCCCCCTGAGTTGGAACACCTACAATGAGCAGTTCTTC
-	TRBJ1-1	-	TRBV19	CASSPSGGTEAFF	TGTGCCAGTAGTCCTTCGGGGGGCACTGAAGCTTTCTTT
-	TRBJ1-1	TRBD1	TRBV7-6	CASSSHSGTGNTEAFF	TGTGCCAGCAGCTCCCACTCTGGGACAGGGAACACTGAAGCTTTCTTT
many	TRBJ1-2	-	TRBV20-1	CSARTDYNYGYTF	TGCAGTGCCCGGACAGATTATAACTATGGCTACACCTTC
few	TRBJ2-7	-	TRBV6-1	CASSEVTPGNEQYF	TGTGCCAGCAGTGAAGTGACGCCCGGCAACGAGCAGTACTTC
-	TRBJ2-1	TRBD2	TRBV12-3/TRBV12-4	CASSPQGGGNNEQFF	TGTGCCAGCAGCCCCCAAGGCGGGGGTAACAATGAGCAGTTCTTC
-	TRBJ1-2	TRBD1	TRBV5-4	CASSWTGGAYGYTF	TGTGCCAGCAGCTGGACAGGGGGCGCCTATGGCTACACCTTC
-	TRBJ2-3	-	TRBV27	CASSLSVVERRLDTQYF	TGTGCCAGCAGTTTATCGGTGGTGGAGAGGCGGTTAGATACGCAGTATTTT
-	TRBJ2-7	-	TRBV6-5	CASSNTGTPVSYEQYF	TGTGCCAGCAGTAACACCGGGACACCGGTCTCCTACGAGCAGTACTTC
few	TRBJ2-1	TRBD2	TRBV6-6	CASSYPRGTNNEQFF	TGTGCCAGCAGCTATCCCCGAGGGACTAACAATGAGCAGTTCTTC
medium-sized	TRBJ2-6	-	TRBV7-6	CASSSTHGQSISGANVLTF	TGTGCCAGCAGCTCAACCCACGGACAGTCTATCTCTGGGGCCAACGTCCTGACTTTC
few	TRBJ1-2	TRBD1	TRBV20-1	CSAHTGVGYGYTF	TGCAGTGCTCACACAGGGGTGGGATATGGCTACACCTTC
-	TRBJ1-4	-	TRBV7-8	CASSLRDTRTNEKLFF	TGTGCCAGCAGCCTCCGTGACACACGGACTAATGAAAAACTGTTTTTT
once	TRBJ1-1	-	TRBV12-3/TRBV12-4	CASSLGPGNTEAFF	TGTGCCAGCAGTTTAGGTCCAGGAAACACTGAAGCTTTCTTT
-	TRBJ1-1	-	TRBV29-1	CSVRDGVNTEAFF	TGCAGCGTTCGAGACGGAGTGAACACTGAAGCTTTCTTT